This T cell receptor (beta chain) derives from a study of tumor-infiltrating lymphocytes in primary liver carcinoma. Points on this clonotype: At one boundary the junction diverges from the germline segment, which might be a read error.

Total RNA (around 500 ng) served as template for TCR beta cDNA synthesis primed by a constant-region primer. A slightly modified ARM-PCR protocol with three nested multiplex PCR rounds produced these TCR beta libraries. The two initial PCR rounds, around 11 cycles each, used TRBV1-TRBV30 forward and C-beta reverse primers. TCRdb reprocessed the multiplex PCR reads via MiXCR and lists one record per CDR3 protein. The sample has fewer than 80,000 distinct CDR3 sequences, 69% seen once. The CDR3 covers 17 residues. Germline V gene sequence: CDR1 MDHEN, CDR2 SYDVKM. Total RNA and DNA came together from around 20-30 mg of bulk tissue without cell sorting.

This clonotype was sampled from a man between 35 and 55 years old with primary liver carcinoma and hepatitis B virus infection. The genes are TRBV28 and TRBJ1-5; D is uncertain. The sequencing input was tumor-adjacent normal liver tissue. In nucleotides, the CDR3 is TGTGCCGGCAGTTTATGGAGCGGAGCAACGAGCAATCAGCCCCAGCATTTT. Protein product: CAGSLWSGATSNQPQHF.